This T cell receptor (beta chain) was identified during a study of blood T cell repertoires in COVID-19. The CDR3 extends over 15 amino acids. Germline loops: CDR1 LNHDA, CDR2 SQIVND (reference sequence). The J segment lost 2 bases and the V segment lost 7 bases, leaving 10 bases of the junction unmatched. Produced via immunoSEQ multiplex PCR; TCRdb's table is partial and in-frame only. The sample shows about 240,000 clones, 85% to 90% of them seen only once. The sequencing sample was made of PBMCs or T cells enriched from blood (not recorded which). The sequence was collected from a woman aged 25-40 years who had recovered from COVID-19. The chain uses TRBV19 and TRBJ1-1, with 7 bases matching TRBD1. CDR3 amino acids: CASTPPGTANTEAFF. CDR3 coding DNA: TGTGCCAGTACCCCCCCCGGGACAGCAAACACTGAAGCTTTCTTT.